Presented here are 3 T cell receptor beta chains from one specimen sequenced in a study of T cell repertoires in aging, cancer and after chemotherapy. Amplification of TCR beta used genomic DNA extracted from peripheral blood. Rearranged V-D-J TRB sequences were amplified with a mixed TRB-A/B primer pool. TCRdb called the multiplex PCR reads again in MiXCR, with one record for every CDR3 protein. Of about 6,700 distinct CDR3 sequences listed, approximately 24% are singletons. The sequencing sample was made of blood. The receptors were sampled from a human donor with a blood cancer.

The chain uses TRBV28 and TRBJ1-5, with D possibly TRBD1 on 6 matching bases. Looked up from germline, CDR1 is MDHEN and CDR2 is SYDVKM. Trimming removed 6 bases from V and 1 base from J, with 10 bases in between. The length of the CDR3 is 14 residues. CDR3 bases: TGTGCCAGCAGCCTCACAGGGAGCAATCAGCCCCAGCATTTT. Its translation is CASSLTGSNQPQHF.

This clonotype is classed as medium-sized. The chain uses TRBV19 and TRBJ1-4; D perhaps matches TRBD1 (5 bases). V lost 3 bases and J lost 7, with 15 bases in between. The CDR3 has 15 amino acids. The germline gives CDR1 LNHDA, CDR2 SQIVND (reference sequence). The CDR3 sequence: CASSILGTVAEKLFF. The CDR3 DNA is TGTGCCAGTAGTATCCTCGGGACCGTGGCTGAAAAACTGTTTTTT.

By its share, this clonotype is medium-sized (0.01 to 0.1%). The chain links TRBV19 to TRBJ2-6; possibly TRBD1 for D (6 bases). Germline CDR1 is LNHDA and CDR2 is SQIVND (reference sequence). The CDR3 covers 17 residues. V lost 1 base, J lost 1 base, and 11 bases lay in between. This chain's CDR3 is CASSIARGRSGANVLTF. CDR3 bases: TGTGCCAGTAGTATAGCCAGGGGTCGTTCTGGGGCCAACGTCCTGACTTTC. Full variable domain (rest looked up from reference TRBV19 and TRBJ2-6): DGGITQSPKYLFRKEGQNVTLSCEQNLNHDAMYWYRQDPGQGLRLIYYSQIVNDFQKGDIAEGYSVSREKKESFPLTVTSAQKNPTAFYLCASSIARGRSGANVLTFGAGSRLTVL.